The rows below give T cell receptor beta chains drawn from one sample of a study of shared clonotypes between healthy human individuals. Clones were read by immunoSEQ multiplex PCR, and TCRdb kept only the in-frame ones, dropping some. The repertoire consists of 950,000 to 1,300,000 clones, with about 77% occurring once and the leading ten covering about 1.5%. Source material: memory CD4+ T cells sorted from blood. All receptors derive from a man younger than 35 in good health. The CDR3 runs from the conserved cysteine through the conserved F or W. The order of the fields is J gene, clone size, V gene, D gene, CDR3 DNA, CDR3 protein. The D gene is left open where the match is weak. Clone size is not always given. Where it is, it says once, few, many or a class for expanded clones.

J gene: TRBJ1-1; clone size: .; V gene: TRBV10-3; D gene: .; CDR3 DNA: TGTGCCATCAGTGAGGGACTAGGGAACACTGAAGCTTTCTTT; CDR3 protein: CAISEGLGNTEAFF
J gene: TRBJ1-4; clone size: .; V gene: TRBV6-6; D gene: TRBD1; CDR3 DNA: TGTGCCAGCAGTTCCGCCGGACAGGGTAAAGGAGAAAAACTGTTTTTT; CDR3 protein: CASSSAGQGKGEKLFF
J gene: TRBJ1-1; clone size: few; V gene: TRBV19; D gene: .; CDR3 DNA: TGTGCCAGTAGTGTGGAGCGGGCCACTGAAGCTTTCTTT; CDR3 protein: CASSVERATEAFF
J gene: TRBJ1-3; clone size: .; V gene: TRBV6-6; D gene: .; CDR3 DNA: TGTGCCAGCGTCGGGTCTGGAAACACCATATATTTT; CDR3 protein: CASVGSGNTIYF
J gene: TRBJ2-5; clone size: .; V gene: TRBV2; D gene: .; CDR3 DNA: TGTGCCAGCCTCGTGGAGGGCAGTAGCCGAGAGACCCAGTACTTC; CDR3 protein: CASLVEGSSRETQYF
J gene: TRBJ1-2; clone size: .; V gene: TRBV5-1; D gene: TRBD1; CDR3 DNA: TGCGCCAGCAGCTTGGAGGGGGCTGTCTATGGCTACACCTTC; CDR3 protein: CASSLEGAVYGYTF
J gene: TRBJ2-2; clone size: once; V gene: TRBV29-1; D gene: .; CDR3 DNA: TGCAGCGTTCCTAAGCAGCTGGGGGGCCTAAACACCGGGGAGCTGTTTTTT; CDR3 protein: CSVPKQLGGLNTGELFF
J gene: TRBJ2-7; clone size: .; V gene: TRBV5-4; D gene: .; CDR3 DNA: TGTGCCAGCAGCCCGCGACCGGGACAAAGCTCCTACGAGCAGTACTTC; CDR3 protein: CASSPRPGQSSYEQYF
J gene: TRBJ2-1; clone size: once; V gene: TRBV10-3; D gene: TRBD1; CDR3 DNA: TGTGCCATCAGCGAAGGATCCGGGACAGGGACGAATGAGCAGTTCTTC; CDR3 protein: CAISEGSGTGTNEQFF
J gene: TRBJ2-7; clone size: few; V gene: TRBV19; D gene: TRBD1; CDR3 DNA: TGTGCCAGTAGTACCCGGGACAGGGGGAACGAGCAGTACTTC; CDR3 protein: CASSTRDRGNEQYF
J gene: TRBJ2-3; clone size: .; V gene: TRBV9; D gene: TRBD2; CDR3 DNA: TGTGCCAGCAGCGTTTTAGCGGGATCCACAGATACGCAGTATTTT; CDR3 protein: CASSVLAGSTDTQYF
J gene: TRBJ2-1; clone size: .; V gene: TRBV19; D gene: .; CDR3 DNA: TGTGCCAGTAGTAGAGACGGGAGCGTGCCCTACAATGAGCAGTTCTTC; CDR3 protein: CASSRDGSVPYNEQFF
J gene: TRBJ2-7; clone size: .; V gene: TRBV18; D gene: TRBD2; CDR3 DNA: TGTGCCAGCTCACCACCGGGGGTGGTTTCTAGCGGGAGGCGGAGCTCCTACGAGCAGTACTTC; CDR3 protein: CASSPPGVVSSGRRSSYEQYF
J gene: TRBJ2-5; clone size: .; V gene: TRBV18; D gene: .; CDR3 DNA: TGTGCCAGCTCACCACTCACGGGAGAGACCCAGTACTTC; CDR3 protein: CASSPLTGETQYF
J gene: TRBJ2-2; clone size: .; V gene: TRBV6-1; D gene: .; CDR3 DNA: TGTGCCAGCAGGCAGGGTCGGACCGGGGAGCTGTTTTTT; CDR3 protein: CASRQGRTGELFF